This T cell receptor beta chain emerged from a study of blood T cell repertoires in COVID-19 (dated by TCRdb to 2018 to 2021). At the level of the whole study: Samples from collaborators originated in the United States, Italy and Spain and spanned both the acute and convalescent phases of COVID-19. The repertoires were released in a freely available public database intended as a resource for research on the immune response to SARS-CoV-2. Where available, HLA class I and class II types were taken from metadata supplied by the sample provider and were not determined by assay-based typing. The material from the prospective study consisted of cDNA or gDNA derived from T cells, B-cell-depleted T cells, or PBMCs. Nearly every sample came with metadata listing a de-identified subject ID, COVID-19 status, age in years and sex. The samples were drawn from two sources: the first 160 participants of the ongoing ImmuneRACE study, and 1,200 or so subjects contributed by 6 global collaborators. The dataset comprised deeply sampled blood TCRbeta repertoires from subjects exposed to, actively infected with, or recovered from COVID-19. General conclusions and limits of the study: How much clinical and demographic metadata was included differed by source and by participant, and the metadata was provided uncurated.

From the cysteine through the phenylalanine, the CDR3 covers 13 amino acids. The CDR3 DNA has 39 bases and is translated from base 1. From the germline V gene (reference sequence), CDR1 is LNHDA and CDR2 is SQIVND. At the junction V is shortened by 6 bases and J by 1 base, with 9 bases in between. TCRbeta CDR3 regions were amplified from genomic DNA using the immunoSEQ Assay, a bias-controlled multiplex PCR. Per the original workflow: Within the assay, amplification of reference gene primers was used to estimate how many nucleated cells each sample contained. To quantify the absolute abundance of each unique TCRbeta CDR3 rearrangement, sequence reads were collapsed and filtered. For each sample, productive Simpson clonality was calculated by taking the square root of Simpson's diversity index across productive rearrangements. Imported from immuneACCESS, the table was reduced by TCRdb to in-frame sequences with V and J called. These copies leave out some clones; in studies compared against another copy, an unresolved V gene accounts for under half, and the cause of the remainder is not known. Clonal size and the V and J genes are those of that table, whereas D and trimming came from the DNA. The sample profile shows about 99,000 clones; 81% of them were found once. Of the sample, around 5% falls within the top ten clones.

One collaborating source in Seattle enrolled patients during active infection and followed them longitudinally through the course of disease. Each collaborating institution followed its own protocols to collect whole blood in K2EDTA tubes. Collaborator samples were shipped for TCRbeta analysis as frozen whole blood, isolated PBMCs, or DNA extracted from either sample type. On this clone itself: Its antigen is not yet known. Base qualities were left out, and no much larger clone turns up one base away.

The V and J genes are TRBV19 and TRBJ1-2; the D gene remains uncertain. Input material: peripheral blood. The sequence was obtained from an elderly man with COVID-19, enrolled during active disease. The CDR3 protein: CASRINFNYGYTF. The DNA sequence is as follows: TGTGCCAGTAGAATAAACTTTAACTATGGCTACACCTTC.